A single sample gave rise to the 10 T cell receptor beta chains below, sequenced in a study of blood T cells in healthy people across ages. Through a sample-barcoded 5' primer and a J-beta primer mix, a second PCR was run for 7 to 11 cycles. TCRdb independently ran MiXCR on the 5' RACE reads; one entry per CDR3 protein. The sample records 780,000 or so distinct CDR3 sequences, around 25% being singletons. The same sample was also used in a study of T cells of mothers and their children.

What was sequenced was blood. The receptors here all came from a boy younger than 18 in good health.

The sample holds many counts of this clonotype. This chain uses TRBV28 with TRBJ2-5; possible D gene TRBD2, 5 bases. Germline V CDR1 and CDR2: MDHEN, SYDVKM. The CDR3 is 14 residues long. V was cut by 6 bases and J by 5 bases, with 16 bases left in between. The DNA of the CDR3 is TGTGCCAGCAGAACCTACGAGGGTTGGGAGACCCAGTACTTC. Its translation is CASRTYEGWETQYF.

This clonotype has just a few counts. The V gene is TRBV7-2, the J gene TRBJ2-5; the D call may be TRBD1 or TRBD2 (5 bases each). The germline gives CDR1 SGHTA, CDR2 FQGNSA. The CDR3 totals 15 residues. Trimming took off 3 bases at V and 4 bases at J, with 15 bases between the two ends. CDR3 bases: TGTGCCAGCAGCTTCGACAGAGCTGGAGGAGAGACCCAGTACTTC. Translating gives CASSFDRAGGETQYF.

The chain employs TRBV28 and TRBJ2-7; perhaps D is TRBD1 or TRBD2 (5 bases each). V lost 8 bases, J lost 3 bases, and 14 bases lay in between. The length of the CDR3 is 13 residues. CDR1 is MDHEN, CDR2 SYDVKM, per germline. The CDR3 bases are TGTGCCAGCTGCCGGGACGCAAACTACGAGCAGTACTTC. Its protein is CASCRDANYEQYF.

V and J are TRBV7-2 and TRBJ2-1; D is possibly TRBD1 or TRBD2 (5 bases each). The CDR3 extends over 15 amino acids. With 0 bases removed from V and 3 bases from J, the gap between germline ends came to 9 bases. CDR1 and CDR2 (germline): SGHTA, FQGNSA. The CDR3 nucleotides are TGTGCCAGCAGCTTAGCGGGGGACGACTACAATGAGCAGTTCTTC. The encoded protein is CASSLAGDDYNEQFF.

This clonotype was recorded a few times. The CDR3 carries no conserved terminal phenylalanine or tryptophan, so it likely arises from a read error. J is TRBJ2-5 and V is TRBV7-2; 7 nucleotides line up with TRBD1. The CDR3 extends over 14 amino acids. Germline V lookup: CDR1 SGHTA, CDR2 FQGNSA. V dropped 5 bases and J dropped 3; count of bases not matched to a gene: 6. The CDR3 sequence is CASSDPDREETQYL. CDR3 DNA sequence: TGTGCCAGCAGCGACCCCGACAGGGAAGAGACCCAGTACCTC.

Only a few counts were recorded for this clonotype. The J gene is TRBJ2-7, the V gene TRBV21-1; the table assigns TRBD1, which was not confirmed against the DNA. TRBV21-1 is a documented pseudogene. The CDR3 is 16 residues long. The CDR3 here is CASSRVFRGTGYEQYF. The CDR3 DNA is TGTGCCAGCAGCAGGGTTTTCAGGGGGACAGGCTACGAGCAGTACTTC.

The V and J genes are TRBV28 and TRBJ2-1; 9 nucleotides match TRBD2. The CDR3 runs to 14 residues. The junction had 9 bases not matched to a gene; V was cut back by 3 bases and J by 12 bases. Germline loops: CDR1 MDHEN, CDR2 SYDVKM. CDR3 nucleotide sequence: TGTGCCAGCAGTTTTAGGCGGGAGGGCCTAGGGCAGTTCTTC. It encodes CASSFRREGLGQFF.

Written as DNA, the CDR3 is TGTGCCACCAGCAGAGAGACCAATAGGGCCTGGGAGACCCAGTACTTC. This translates into CATSRETNRAWETQYF. The V call is TRBV15, the J call TRBJ2-1, with unresolved D. The J call may not be correct, given that the DNA end is closer to TRBJ2-5. Germline CDR1 reads LNHNV; CDR2 reads YYDKDF (reference sequence). The CDR3 is 16 residues long.

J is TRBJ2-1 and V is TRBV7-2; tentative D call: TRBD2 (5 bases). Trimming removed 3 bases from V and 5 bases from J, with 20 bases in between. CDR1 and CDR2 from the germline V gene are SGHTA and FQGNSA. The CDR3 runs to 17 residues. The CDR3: CASSLTEDGPRNNEQFF. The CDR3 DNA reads TGTGCCAGCAGCTTGACGGAGGACGGCCCGAGAAACAATGAGCAGTTCTTC.

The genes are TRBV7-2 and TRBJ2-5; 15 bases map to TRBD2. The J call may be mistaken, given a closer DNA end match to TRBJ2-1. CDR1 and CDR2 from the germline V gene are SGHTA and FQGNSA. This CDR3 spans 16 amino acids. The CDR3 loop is CASRSWTSGGAWEQFF. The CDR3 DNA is TGTGCCAGCAGATCCTGGACTAGCGGGGGGGCCTGGGAGCAGTTCTTC.